The present TCR beta chain was sequenced within a study of T-cell reconstitution after alpha-beta-depleted transplantation in children. Unique molecular identifiers were used in preparing the TCRbeta library. MiXCR was run by TCRdb on the PCR reads, yielding one entry per CDR3 protein. The sample gives about 610,000 distinct CDR3 sequences, 10% to 13% of which show up once; less than 5% is in the top ten. This clonotype has at least ten counts. Trimming removed 1 base from V and 0 bases from J, with 11 bases in between. Germline lookup yields CDR1 SGHRS and CDR2 YFSETQ. This CDR3 has 15 amino acids. The J gene is TRBJ2-7, the V gene TRBV5-1; TRBD2 might be the D (6 bases). This clonotype originated in a human donor who donated a stem cell graft to a child with acute myeloid leukemia. Sequencing used PBMCs from the stem cell graft donor, obtained from the stem cell graft. The CDR3 reads CASSLWAGSSYEQYF. The CDR3 bases are TGCGCCAGCAGCTTGTGGGCCGGGAGCTCCTACGAGCAGTACTTC. The full variable domain, in which reference TRBV5-1 and TRBJ2-7 provide the parts outside the CDR3, is KAGVTQTPRYLIKTRGQQVTLSCSPISGHRSVSWYQQTPGQGLQFLFEYFSETQRNKGNFPGRFSGRQFSNSRSEMNVSTLELGDSALYLCASSLWAGSSYEQYFGPGTRLTVT.